One T cell receptor beta chain is described in this entry. Its antigen is not yet known. There are no base qualities to consult, and no much larger clone falls within one base. At one collaborating source in Seattle, patients were enrolled during active infection and were followed longitudinally through the course of disease. Each collaborating institution followed its own protocols to collect whole blood in K2EDTA tubes. For TCRbeta analysis, collaborators shipped samples as frozen whole blood, isolated PBMCs, or DNA extracted from either of those sample types. This entry comes from a study of blood T cell repertoires in COVID-19 (TCRdb year 2020). Notes on the research overall: Samples covering the acute and convalescent phases of COVID-19 were provided by collaborators in the United States, Italy and Spain. The repertoires were released in a freely available public database meant as a resource for research on the immune response to SARS-CoV-2. Where available, HLA class I and class II types were obtained from metadata supplied by the sample provider rather than from assay-based typing. The prospective study material was composed of cDNA or gDNA derived from T cells, B-cell-depleted T cells, or PBMCs. A de-identified subject ID, COVID-19 status, age in years and sex were almost always included in the sample metadata. Samples came from the ongoing ImmuneRACE study (first 160 participants) plus 1,254 subjects from 6 global collaborators. The dataset comprised deeply sampled blood TCRbeta repertoires from subjects exposed to, actively infected with, or recovered from COVID-19. What the study reported, not specific to this receptor: The quantity of clinical and demographic metadata differed by source and by participant and was supplied without curation.

TCRbeta CDR3 regions were amplified from genomic DNA using the immunoSEQ Assay, a bias-controlled multiplex PCR. The paper's processing steps were these. The number of nucleated cells in each sample was estimated from the amplification of reference gene primers within the assay. Sequence reads were collapsed and filtered to measure the absolute abundance of every unique TCRbeta CDR3 rearrangement. Productive Simpson clonality was computed per sample as the square root of Simpson's diversity index over productive rearrangements. TCRdb carries this immuneACCESS record with in-frame sequences only. Its versions omit some clonotypes, under half of them owing to an unresolved V gene in the studies checked, with the rest unexplained. V and J calls and clone size follow that table, whereas D and trimming were derived from the DNA. Counted in this sample were approximately 140,000 clones; roughly 84% of them appeared once. Approximately 9% of the sample goes to the ten largest clones.

Via the germline V gene, CDR1 is SQVTM and CDR2 ANQGSEA. Its CDR3 holds 13 amino acids, cysteine through phenylalanine. Only CDR3 DNA is held: 39 bases, read in frame from base 1. V lost 1 base and J lost 4 bases, and the count of bases not matched to a germline gene is 2. The sequence derives from a young man with COVID-19, enrolled during active disease. The sample was peripheral blood. In this chain, TRBV29-1 is recombined with TRBJ1-1, with 8 bases aligning to TRBD1. The DNA sequence reads TGCAGCGTTGAAGGACAGGGGCTCACTGAAGCTTTCTTT. Translation gives CSVEGQGLTEAFF.